There are a few counts of the clone carrying this T cell receptor (beta chain). The study sampled nominally healthy donors, though unrecorded immune exposures were likely. Germline CDR1 is MNHEY and CDR2 is SMNVEV (reference sequence). CDR3 length equals 18 residues. With 0 bases clipped from V and 5 bases from J, the junction kept 15 bases outside the gene matches. 13 Jbeta primers and 60 Vbeta primers were used for the PCR. Only in-frame clones appear in the TCRdb table, and some are missing; sequencing was by immunoSEQ multiplex PCR. The sample lists 150,000 to 200,000 clones, about 79% occurring once. The entry originates in a study of cytomegalovirus exposure and HLA in healthy donors.

The TCR was taken from a woman aged 50 to 60 in good health and CMV-seropositive. J is TRBJ1-2 and V is TRBV27; 7 bases line up with TRBD1. Material for sequencing was PBMCs. This CDR3 is CASSLSRQGRGGFYGYTF. The CDR3 region has the DNA TGTGCCAGCAGTTTATCCCGACAGGGCAGAGGGGGCTTTTATGGCTACACCTTC.